A selection of T cell receptor beta chains follows, all from one sample in a study of blood T cell repertoires in COVID-19. Some clones are missing from TCRdb's copy, which holds only in-frame ones; the method was immunoSEQ multiplex PCR. Of 95,000 to 150,000 clones listed, around 80% are singletons. The sample was peripheral blood. Receptors were obtained from a man aged 25 to 40 with COVID-19, enrolled during active disease. The CDR3 runs from the conserved cysteine through the conserved F or W. A D gene is named only where the DNA matches it firmly. Expanded clones are given a class, and other clones once, few, many or no size at all.

v_gene: TRBV7-2
abundance: -
j_gene: TRBJ1-6
d_gene: TRBD1
CDR3nt: TGTGCCAGCAGCTTAGAGACAGGGCTCAGTTCACCCCTCCACTTT
CDR3aa: CASSLETGLSSPLHF

v_gene: TRBV11-3
abundance: -
j_gene: TRBJ2-7
d_gene: TRBD2
CDR3nt: TGTGCCAGCAGCTTAATGACTAGCGGGACCGGCGAGCAGTACTTC
CDR3aa: CASSLMTSGTGEQYF

v_gene: TRBV9
abundance: -
j_gene: TRBJ2-3
d_gene: TRBD2
CDR3nt: TGTGCCAGCAGCGTAGAAGGACTAGCGGGGGGTTCTGATACGCAGTATTTT
CDR3aa: CASSVEGLAGGSDTQYF

v_gene: TRBV12-3/TRBV12-4
abundance: -
j_gene: TRBJ2-1
d_gene: -
CDR3nt: TGTGCCAGCAGTCCAACCGGGGGCAATGAGCAGTTCTTC
CDR3aa: CASSPTGGNEQFF

v_gene: TRBV5-3
abundance: -
j_gene: TRBJ1-2
d_gene: TRBD1
CDR3nt: TGTGCCAGAAGGGGCACCGGGACAGGGGGCGATGAGGAAGGCTATGGCTACACCTTC
CDR3aa: CARRGTGTGGDEEGYGYTF

v_gene: TRBV18
abundance: once
j_gene: TRBJ1-2
d_gene: -
CDR3nt: TGTGCCAGCTCACCAGGGGGGAGAAACTATGGCTACACCTTC
CDR3aa: CASSPGGRNYGYTF

v_gene: TRBV6-6
abundance: -
j_gene: TRBJ2-2
d_gene: TRBD1
CDR3nt: TGTGCCAGCAGCCCAGGGGGCACCGGGGAGCTGTTTTTT
CDR3aa: CASSPGGTGELFF

v_gene: TRBV18
abundance: -
j_gene: TRBJ2-1
d_gene: TRBD2
CDR3nt: TGTGCCAGCTCCCAACTAACCGGGACTAGCGGGGGTGAGCAGTTCTTC
CDR3aa: CASSQLTGTSGGEQFF

v_gene: TRBV7-2
abundance: -
j_gene: TRBJ2-5
d_gene: TRBD2
CDR3nt: TGTGCCAGCAGCAGGGTGGGGACTAGCGGCGAGGGGAGGACCCAGTACTTC
CDR3aa: CASSRVGTSGEGRTQYF

v_gene: TRBV30
abundance: -
j_gene: TRBJ1-1
d_gene: -
CDR3nt: TGTGCCTGGGCGGAGGATCCCAACCTTATGACTGAAGCTTTCTTT
CDR3aa: CAWAEDPNLMTEAFF

v_gene: TRBV5-1
abundance: -
j_gene: TRBJ2-3
d_gene: -
CDR3nt: TGCGCCAGCAGCTCAAATCAGGGGAGGGCCACAGATACGCAGTATTTT
CDR3aa: CASSSNQGRATDTQYF

v_gene: TRBV5-6
abundance: -
j_gene: TRBJ2-1
d_gene: -
CDR3nt: TGTGCCAGCTCCGTCGGGATCCCCTACAATGAGCAGTTCTTC
CDR3aa: CASSVGIPYNEQFF

v_gene: TRBV7-2
abundance: -
j_gene: TRBJ1-2
d_gene: TRBD1
CDR3nt: TGTGCCAGCAGCTTAAGGGCGACAGGGGGCTATGGCTACACCTTC
CDR3aa: CASSLRATGGYGYTF

v_gene: TRBV13
abundance: -
j_gene: TRBJ1-1
d_gene: -
CDR3nt: TGTGCCAGCAGCTTAGGACAGGGTGTGGCTGAAGCTTTCTTT
CDR3aa: CASSLGQGVAEAFF

v_gene: TRBV6-2/TRBV6-3
abundance: once
j_gene: TRBJ2-1
d_gene: TRBD2
CDR3nt: TGTGCCAGCAGTCCACTAGCGGGGAGCCACAATGAGCAGTTCTTC
CDR3aa: CASSPLAGSHNEQFF

v_gene: TRBV9
abundance: -
j_gene: TRBJ2-7
d_gene: TRBD2
CDR3nt: TGTGCCAGCAGCGTAGCGGGTAGCGGGGGACAGAGCTCCTACGAGCAGTACTTC
CDR3aa: CASSVAGSGGQSSYEQYF

v_gene: TRBV9
abundance: -
j_gene: TRBJ2-1
d_gene: TRBD2
CDR3nt: TGTGCCAGCAGCGCCCGGGGGACTAGTGGCAATGAGCAGTTCTTC
CDR3aa: CASSARGTSGNEQFF

v_gene: TRBV24-1
abundance: -
j_gene: TRBJ2-5
d_gene: -
CDR3nt: TGTGCCACCAGTGATCACCCAGGTCGGCGTTTCCAAGAGACCCAGTACTTC
CDR3aa: CATSDHPGRRFQETQYF

v_gene: TRBV27
abundance: -
j_gene: TRBJ2-2
d_gene: -
CDR3nt: TGTGCCAGCAGCCCTGGTTTTAGCGGATACACCGGGGAGCTGTTTTTT
CDR3aa: CASSPGFSGYTGELFF

v_gene: TRBV5-1
abundance: -
j_gene: TRBJ2-3
d_gene: -
CDR3nt: TGCGCCAGCAGCCCCGGGGCGGGATCCACAGATACGCAGTATTTT
CDR3aa: CASSPGAGSTDTQYF

v_gene: TRBV15
abundance: -
j_gene: TRBJ2-1
d_gene: -
CDR3nt: TGTGCCACCAGTAGAGATTGGGGAAGCGGGAATGAGCAGTTCTTC
CDR3aa: CATSRDWGSGNEQFF

v_gene: TRBV6-2/TRBV6-3
abundance: -
j_gene: TRBJ1-1
d_gene: -
CDR3nt: TGTGCCAGCAGTTACTCGGGCCGCACGGCCACTGAAGCTTTCTTT
CDR3aa: CASSYSGRTATEAFF

v_gene: TRBV2
abundance: -
j_gene: TRBJ2-5
d_gene: TRBD2
CDR3nt: TGTGCCAGCATTATAGGTCTAGCGGGGGGGCAAGAGACCCAGTACTTC
CDR3aa: CASIIGLAGGQETQYF

v_gene: TRBV7-9
abundance: -
j_gene: TRBJ2-1
d_gene: -
CDR3nt: TGTGCCAGCAGCTTTCGAACCGGGAATGAGCAGTTCTTC
CDR3aa: CASSFRTGNEQFF

v_gene: TRBV28
abundance: -
j_gene: TRBJ1-5
d_gene: TRBD1
CDR3nt: TGTGCCAGCAGTTTGGGACAGGGTAAATATCAGCCCCAGCATTTT
CDR3aa: CASSLGQGKYQPQHF

v_gene: TRBV4-1
abundance: -
j_gene: TRBJ1-5
d_gene: -
CDR3nt: TGCGCCAGCAGCCAAGACACTTCGGGAAGCAATCAGCCCCAGCATTTT
CDR3aa: CASSQDTSGSNQPQHF

v_gene: TRBV3-1/TRBV3-2
abundance: -
j_gene: TRBJ2-1
d_gene: TRBD2
CDR3nt: TGTGCCAGCAGCCAAGGGGGGGGCTACAATGAGCAGTTCTTC
CDR3aa: CASSQGGGYNEQFF

v_gene: TRBV3-1/TRBV3-2
abundance: -
j_gene: TRBJ1-5
d_gene: -
CDR3nt: TGTGTCAGCAGCCAAGCCCCAGGTAGCAATCAGCCCCAGCATTTT
CDR3aa: CVSSQAPGSNQPQHF

v_gene: TRBV11-2
abundance: once
j_gene: TRBJ1-3
d_gene: TRBD1
CDR3nt: TGTGCCAGCAGCCTAGACAGGGTTGAAGGAAACACCATATATTTT
CDR3aa: CASSLDRVEGNTIYF

v_gene: TRBV5-4
abundance: -
j_gene: TRBJ2-7
d_gene: TRBD1
CDR3nt: TGTGCCAGCAGCTTGCAACAGGGGGCCTACGAGCAGTACTTC
CDR3aa: CASSLQQGAYEQYF

v_gene: TRBV5-1
abundance: -
j_gene: TRBJ2-2
d_gene: -
CDR3nt: TGCGCCAGCAGCTTGGGCTTTGAGGCGGGATCCGGGGAGCTGTTTTTT
CDR3aa: CASSLGFEAGSGELFF

v_gene: TRBV28
abundance: -
j_gene: TRBJ1-4
d_gene: TRBD1
CDR3nt: TGTGCCAGCAGCCTCGGACAGGGGGCGGGGGAAAAACTGTTTTTT
CDR3aa: CASSLGQGAGEKLFF

v_gene: TRBV4-2
abundance: -
j_gene: TRBJ2-7
d_gene: TRBD2
CDR3nt: TGTGCCAGCAGCCAACTAGCGGGGGGTTCGTACGAGCAGTACTTC
CDR3aa: CASSQLAGGSYEQYF

v_gene: TRBV7-9
abundance: -
j_gene: TRBJ2-2
d_gene: -
CDR3nt: TGTGCCAGCAGCTTAGCGCGGAGGGGGAACACCGGGGAGCTGTTTTTT
CDR3aa: CASSLARRGNTGELFF

v_gene: TRBV10-2
abundance: -
j_gene: TRBJ2-1
d_gene: TRBD2
CDR3nt: TGCGCCAGCAGTTTTGCGGGAGGGCGGAATGAGCAGTTCTTC
CDR3aa: CASSFAGGRNEQFF

v_gene: TRBV11-3
abundance: -
j_gene: TRBJ2-7
d_gene: TRBD1
CDR3nt: TGTGCCAGCAGCCCTAACAGGGGACCCCTCTACGAGCAGTACTTC
CDR3aa: CASSPNRGPLYEQYF

v_gene: TRBV30
abundance: -
j_gene: TRBJ1-1
d_gene: -
CDR3nt: TGTGCCTGGAGTGTGGGAGGATACACTGAAGCTTTCTTT
CDR3aa: CAWSVGGYTEAFF

v_gene: TRBV28
abundance: -
j_gene: TRBJ1-2
d_gene: -
CDR3nt: TGTGCCAGCAGTTTCCAGGGGACGGGCTACACCTTC
CDR3aa: CASSFQGTGYTF

v_gene: TRBV7-2
abundance: -
j_gene: TRBJ2-7
d_gene: -
CDR3nt: TGTGCCAGCAGCTTAGCCGGCGAGCAGTACTTC
CDR3aa: CASSLAGEQYF

v_gene: TRBV2
abundance: -
j_gene: TRBJ1-5
d_gene: TRBD1
CDR3nt: TGTGCCACCCGGGACAGGGGGTCTGGTCAGCCCCAGCATTTT
CDR3aa: CATRDRGSGQPQHF

v_gene: TRBV14
abundance: -
j_gene: TRBJ1-1
d_gene: -
CDR3nt: TGTGCCAGCAGCCAAGTTCGGTTCTTAGAAGCTTTCTTT
CDR3aa: CASSQVRFLEAFF

v_gene: TRBV12-5
abundance: -
j_gene: TRBJ1-3
d_gene: -
CDR3nt: TGTGCTAGTGGTTTGGCCAGGGGAGATACCATATATTTT
CDR3aa: CASGLARGDTIYF

v_gene: TRBV19
abundance: many
j_gene: TRBJ2-7
d_gene: TRBD1
CDR3nt: TGTGCCAGTAGTATTCGGACAGGGGTTTACGAGCAGTACTTC
CDR3aa: CASSIRTGVYEQYF

v_gene: TRBV29-1
abundance: -
j_gene: TRBJ2-2
d_gene: -
CDR3nt: TGCAGCGTTGATTGGCGTCAGGGGTACACCGGGGAGCTGTTTTTT
CDR3aa: CSVDWRQGYTGELFF

v_gene: TRBV30
abundance: -
j_gene: TRBJ2-1
d_gene: TRBD2
CDR3nt: TGTGCCTGGAGTTCAGGACTAGCGGGCGACAATGAGCAGTTCTTC
CDR3aa: CAWSSGLAGDNEQFF

v_gene: TRBV12-3/TRBV12-4
abundance: -
j_gene: TRBJ2-3
d_gene: -
CDR3nt: TGTGCCAGCAGTTCGACCGGGGGTACGCAGTATTTT
CDR3aa: CASSSTGGTQYF

v_gene: TRBV7-8
abundance: -
j_gene: TRBJ1-2
d_gene: TRBD1
CDR3nt: TGTGCCAGCAGCTTCAAGAGGACAGGAGGCTACACCTTC
CDR3aa: CASSFKRTGGYTF

v_gene: TRBV3-1/TRBV3-2
abundance: -
j_gene: TRBJ1-1
d_gene: -
CDR3nt: TGTGCCAGCAGCTCAGGGTCTCCCATTACGAACACTGAAGCTTTCTTT
CDR3aa: CASSSGSPITNTEAFF

v_gene: TRBV5-1
abundance: -
j_gene: TRBJ2-1
d_gene: -
CDR3nt: TGCGCCAGCAGCTGGTCGCGAGGGATGGGTTACAATGAGCAGTTCTTC
CDR3aa: CASSWSRGMGYNEQFF

v_gene: TRBV6-2/TRBV6-3
abundance: few
j_gene: TRBJ2-1
d_gene: TRBD2
CDR3nt: TGTGCCAGCAGTTACGAGACGGGTAGCGGGGGGGCGAGAAATGAGCAGTTCTTC
CDR3aa: CASSYETGSGGARNEQFF

v_gene: TRBV7-3
abundance: -
j_gene: TRBJ2-3
d_gene: -
CDR3nt: TGTGCCAGCAGCTTAGGTGGCGGATTCGGAGATACGCAGTATTTT
CDR3aa: CASSLGGGFGDTQYF

v_gene: TRBV28
abundance: -
j_gene: TRBJ2-7
d_gene: -
CDR3nt: TGTGCCAGCCGGGGTTACTACTACGAGCAGTACTTC
CDR3aa: CASRGYYYEQYF

v_gene: TRBV6-5
abundance: once
j_gene: TRBJ1-2
d_gene: TRBD1
CDR3nt: TGTGCCAGCAACCAACCGACAGGGGAAGGCTACACCTTC
CDR3aa: CASNQPTGEGYTF

v_gene: TRBV4-2
abundance: -
j_gene: TRBJ1-5
d_gene: -
CDR3nt: TGTGCCAGCAGCCTAGAAAGCCCGGCGGGTGGCGGGGTAACTGTATTCACGGTGCCCCAGCATTTT
CDR3aa: CASSLESPAGGGVTVFTVPQHF

v_gene: TRBV19
abundance: -
j_gene: TRBJ1-5
d_gene: -
CDR3nt: TGTGCCAGTAGTACGCACAGGAATCAGCCCCAGCATTTT
CDR3aa: CASSTHRNQPQHF